One TCR beta chain is described in this entry. V dropped 5 bases and J dropped 4; count of bases not matched to a gene: 8. Germline CDR1 reads MDHEN; CDR2 reads SYDVKM. The CDR3 sequence is 15 residues long. This sample is drawn from a study of blood T cell repertoires in COVID-19. This table comes from immunoSEQ multiplex PCR, and its TCRdb copy is limited to in-frame clones, with some not included. The sample holds 65,000 to 90,000 clones, around 83% seen once. The rearrangement links TRBV28 to TRBJ2-5; 9 nucleotides line up with TRBD1. This TCR was recovered from a woman older than 75 in a cohort sampled during active or convalescent COVID-19. Sequenced material: peripheral blood. DNA of the CDR3: TGTGCCAGCAGTACCCCCGGGACAGGGCGAGAGACCCAGTACTTC. It yields the protein CASSTPGTGRETQYF.